This T cell receptor beta chain was sequenced for a study of T cells in Graves' hyperthyroidism and ophthalmopathy. Whole-study findings and limits: Classification by a 13 V-J model distinguished ophthalmopathy from stable hyperthyroidism.

This clonotype was counted between two and nine times. Its antigen is not known. Uncontrolled infection, other autoimmune disease, pregnancy or lactation barred patients from enrollment. The CDR3 loop spans 15 amino acids. With V trimmed by 9 bases and J by 2 bases, 9 bases remained unmatched. Germline V gene sequence: CDR1 LNHDA, CDR2 SQIVND (reference sequence). Amplification of TCR beta CDR3 regions used RNA as the template. When the TCR CDR3 underwent first-round RT-PCR, the HTBI primer set was used. TCRdb passed the multiplex PCR reads through MiXCR, listing each CDR3 protein once. Found here are over 700,000 distinct CDR3 sequences, just over 35% of them singletons; the top ten hold 31%.

The gene calls are TRBV19 and TRBJ2-7; 11 positions match TRBD1. The sequence derives from a woman between 40 and 55 years old with Graves' hyperthyroidism. Sequences were obtained from blood. The CDR3 DNA follows: TGTGCCAGCACCAACCCGGGACAGGGGGCCTACGAGCAGTACTTC. It codes for CASTNPGQGAYEQYF.